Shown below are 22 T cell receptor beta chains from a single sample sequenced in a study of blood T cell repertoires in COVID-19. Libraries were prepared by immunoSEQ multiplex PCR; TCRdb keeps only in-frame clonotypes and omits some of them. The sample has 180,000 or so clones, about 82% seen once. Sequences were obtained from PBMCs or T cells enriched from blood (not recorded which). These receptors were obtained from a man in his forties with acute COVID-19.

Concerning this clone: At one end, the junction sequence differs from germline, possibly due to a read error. CDR3 in amino acids: CASSDRVEARGEF. CDR3 bases: TGTGCCAGCAGTGATAGGGTCGAGGCGCGGGGGGAATTT. The V and J genes are TRBV2 and TRBJ1-1, with a tentative D call TRBD1 (5 bases). The CDR3 spans 13 residues. The germline V gene has CDR1 SNHLY and CDR2 FYNNEI.

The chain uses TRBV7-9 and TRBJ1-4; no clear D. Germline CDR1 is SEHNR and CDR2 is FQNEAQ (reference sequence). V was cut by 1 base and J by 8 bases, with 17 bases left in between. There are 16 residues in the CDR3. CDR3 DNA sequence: TGTGCCAGCAGCTTAGGGCGGGCAGCCTCCTGGGAAAAACTGTTTTTT. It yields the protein CASSLGRAASWEKLFF.

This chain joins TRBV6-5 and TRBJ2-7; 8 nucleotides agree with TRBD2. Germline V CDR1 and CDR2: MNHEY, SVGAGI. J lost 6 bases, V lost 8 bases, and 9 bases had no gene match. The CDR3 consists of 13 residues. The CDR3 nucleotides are TGTGCCAGCTCAGCGGACCTAGCGGGCGAGCAGTACTTC. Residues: CASSADLAGEQYF.

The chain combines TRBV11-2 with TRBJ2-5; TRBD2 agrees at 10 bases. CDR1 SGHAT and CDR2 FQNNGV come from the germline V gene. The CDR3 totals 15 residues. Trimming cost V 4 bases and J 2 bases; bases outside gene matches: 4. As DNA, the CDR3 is TGTGCCAGCAGCTCCCTAGCGGGAGCTCAAGAGACCCAGTACTTC. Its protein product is CASSSLAGAQETQYF.

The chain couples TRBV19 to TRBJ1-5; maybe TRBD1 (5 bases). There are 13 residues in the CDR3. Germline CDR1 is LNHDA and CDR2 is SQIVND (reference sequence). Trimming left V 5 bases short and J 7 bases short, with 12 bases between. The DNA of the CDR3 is TGTGCCAGTAGTTTGGACATCGACCAGCCCCAGCATTTT. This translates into CASSLDIDQPQHF. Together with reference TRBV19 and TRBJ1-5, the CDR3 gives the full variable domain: DGGITQSPKYLFRKEGQNVTLSCEQNLNHDAMYWYRQDPGQGLRLIYYSQIVNDFQKGDIAEGYSVSREKKESFPLTVTSAQKNPTAFYLCASSLDIDQPQHFGDGTRLSIL.

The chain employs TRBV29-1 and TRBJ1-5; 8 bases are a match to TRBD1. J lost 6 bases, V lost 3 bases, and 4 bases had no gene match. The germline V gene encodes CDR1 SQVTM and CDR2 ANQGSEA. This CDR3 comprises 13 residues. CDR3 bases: TGCAGCGTTGACCCAGGGGGCGGTCAGCCCCAGCATTTT. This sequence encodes CSVDPGGGQPQHF.

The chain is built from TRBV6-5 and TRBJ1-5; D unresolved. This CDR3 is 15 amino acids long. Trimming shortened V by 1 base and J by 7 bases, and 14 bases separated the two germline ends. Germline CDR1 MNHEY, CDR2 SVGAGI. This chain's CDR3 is CASSYYAGEGQPQHF. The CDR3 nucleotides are TGTGCCAGCAGTTACTACGCCGGGGAGGGCCAGCCCCAGCATTTT.

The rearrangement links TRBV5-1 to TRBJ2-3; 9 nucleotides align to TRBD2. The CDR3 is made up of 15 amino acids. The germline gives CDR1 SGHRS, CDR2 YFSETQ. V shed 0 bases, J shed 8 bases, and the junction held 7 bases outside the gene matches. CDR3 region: CASSLAGGRASTQYF. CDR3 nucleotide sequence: TGCGCCAGCAGCTTGGCCGGCGGGAGGGCCTCTACGCAGTATTTT.

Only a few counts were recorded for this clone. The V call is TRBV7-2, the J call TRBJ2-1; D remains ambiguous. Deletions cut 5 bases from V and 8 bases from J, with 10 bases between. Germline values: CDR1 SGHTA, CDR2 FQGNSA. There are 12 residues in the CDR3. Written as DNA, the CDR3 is TGTGCCAGCAGCCGCCTAATCCATGAGCAGTTCTTC. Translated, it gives CASSRLIHEQFF.

The CDR3 here is CATQWGAYNEQFF. The CDR3 DNA is TGCGCCACCCAGTGGGGGGCCTACAATGAGCAGTTCTTC. This chain links TRBV23-1 with TRBJ2-1; a possible D gene is TRBD2 (6 bases). TRBV23-1 is filed as an ORF, its function uncertain. CDR3 size: 13 residues. Trimming took off 10 bases at V and 2 bases at J, with 12 bases between the two ends.

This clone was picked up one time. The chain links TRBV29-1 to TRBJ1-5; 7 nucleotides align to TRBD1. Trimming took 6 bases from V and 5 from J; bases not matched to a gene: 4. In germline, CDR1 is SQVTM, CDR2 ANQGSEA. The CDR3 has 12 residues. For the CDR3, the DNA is TGCAGCGTCCGTACAGGGGATCAGCCCCAGCATTTT. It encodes CSVRTGDQPQHF.

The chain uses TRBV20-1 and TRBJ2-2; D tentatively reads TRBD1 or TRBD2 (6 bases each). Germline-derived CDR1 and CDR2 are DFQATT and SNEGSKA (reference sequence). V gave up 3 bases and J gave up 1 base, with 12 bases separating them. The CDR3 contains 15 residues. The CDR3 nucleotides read TGCAGTGCTAGTGGGGGGCTACTGAACACCGGGGAGCTGTTTTTT. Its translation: CSASGGLLNTGELFF.

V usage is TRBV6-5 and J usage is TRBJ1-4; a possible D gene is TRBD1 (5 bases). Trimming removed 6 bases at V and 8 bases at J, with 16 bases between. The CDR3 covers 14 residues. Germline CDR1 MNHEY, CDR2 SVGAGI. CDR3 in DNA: TGTGCCAGCAGGTCAGGGCTCGGTAACGAAAAACTGTTTTTT. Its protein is CASRSGLGNEKLFF.

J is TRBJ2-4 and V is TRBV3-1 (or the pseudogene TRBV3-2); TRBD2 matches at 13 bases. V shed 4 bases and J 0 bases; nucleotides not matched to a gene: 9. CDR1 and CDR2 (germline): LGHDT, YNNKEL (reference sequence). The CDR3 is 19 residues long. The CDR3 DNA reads TGTGCCAGCAGCCTAGGACTAGCGGGAGCTGCACTAGCCAAAAACATTCAGTACTTC. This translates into CASSLGLAGAALAKNIQYF.

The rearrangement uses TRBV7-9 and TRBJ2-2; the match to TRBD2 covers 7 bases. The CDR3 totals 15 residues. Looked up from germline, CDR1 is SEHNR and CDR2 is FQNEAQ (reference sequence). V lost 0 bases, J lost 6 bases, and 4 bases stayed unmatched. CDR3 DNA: TGTGCCAGCAGCTTAGCGGGAGGGAAGGCCGGGGAGCTGTTTTTT. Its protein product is CASSLAGGKAGELFF.

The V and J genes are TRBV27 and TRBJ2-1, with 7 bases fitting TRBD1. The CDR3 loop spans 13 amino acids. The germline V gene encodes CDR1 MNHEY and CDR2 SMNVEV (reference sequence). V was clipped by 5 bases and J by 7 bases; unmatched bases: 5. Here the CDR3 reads CASSPGQLNEQFF. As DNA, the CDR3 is TGTGCCAGCAGTCCGGGACAGCTAAATGAGCAGTTCTTC.

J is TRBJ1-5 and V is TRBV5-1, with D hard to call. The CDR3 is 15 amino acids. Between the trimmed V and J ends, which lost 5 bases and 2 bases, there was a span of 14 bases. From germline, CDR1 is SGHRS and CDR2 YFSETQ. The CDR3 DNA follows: TGCGCCAGCAGTTCCACGCCCGGGGGCAATCAGCCCCAGCATTTT. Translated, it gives CASSSTPGGNQPQHF.

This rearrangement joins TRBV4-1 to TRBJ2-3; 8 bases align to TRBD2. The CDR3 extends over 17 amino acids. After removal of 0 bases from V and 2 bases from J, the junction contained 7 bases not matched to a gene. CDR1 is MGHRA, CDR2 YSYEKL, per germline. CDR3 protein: CASSQDRSGSFTDTQYF. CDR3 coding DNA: TGCGCCAGCAGCCAAGATCGAAGCGGGAGCTTCACAGATACGCAGTATTTT.

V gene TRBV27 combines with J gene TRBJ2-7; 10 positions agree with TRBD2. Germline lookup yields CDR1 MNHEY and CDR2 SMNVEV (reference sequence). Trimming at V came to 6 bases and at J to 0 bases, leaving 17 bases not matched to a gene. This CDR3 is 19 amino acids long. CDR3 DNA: TGTGCCAGCAGCCGAAACCGGGGAGTAGCGGGAGGCCTCTCCTACGAGCAGTACTTC. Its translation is CASSRNRGVAGGLSYEQYF.

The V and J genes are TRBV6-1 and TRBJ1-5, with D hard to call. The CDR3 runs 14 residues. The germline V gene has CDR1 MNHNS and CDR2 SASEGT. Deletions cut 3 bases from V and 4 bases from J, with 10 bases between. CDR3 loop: CASSEKGGNQPQHF. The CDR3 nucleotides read TGTGCCAGCAGTGAGAAAGGAGGGAATCAGCCCCAGCATTTT.

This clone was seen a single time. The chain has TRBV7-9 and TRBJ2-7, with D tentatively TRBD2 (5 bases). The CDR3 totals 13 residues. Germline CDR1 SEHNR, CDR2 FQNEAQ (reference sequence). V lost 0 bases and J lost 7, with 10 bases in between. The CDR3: CASSLAGRAEQYF. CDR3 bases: TGTGCCAGCAGCTTAGCGGGGAGAGCAGAGCAGTACTTC.

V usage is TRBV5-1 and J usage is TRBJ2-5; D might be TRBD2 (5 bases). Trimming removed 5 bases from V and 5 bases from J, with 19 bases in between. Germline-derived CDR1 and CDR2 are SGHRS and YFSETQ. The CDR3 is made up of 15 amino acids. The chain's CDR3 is CASRSTGDVLETQYF. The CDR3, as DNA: TGCGCCAGCAGGTCAACCGGGGATGTATTGGAGACCCAGTACTTC.